This T cell receptor (beta chain) appears in the sequencing data of a study of CD8+ T cells in alopecia areata. Treatment indicated: oral pan-JAK inhibitor, 5-10 mg twice daily. RNA was isolated and reverse transcribed to cDNA, the sequencing template. Assay used: immunoSEQ multiplex PCR; TCRdb lists only in-frame clones, some missing. The data show 150,000 to 200,000 clones, with approximately 49% seen just once and roughly 9.1% held by the top ten. Germline values: CDR1 MNHEY, CDR2 SMNVEV (reference sequence). V lost 5 bases to trimming and J lost 5 bases; unmatched junction nucleotides: 6. The CDR3 totals 14 residues.

The sequence was obtained from a human donor with alopecia areata. The chain is built from TRBV27 and TRBJ2-7; TRBD2 matches at 10 bases. Source: CD8+ T cells sorted from blood, taken around week 54, from a patient treated with tofacitinib. The CDR3 region has the DNA TGTGCCAGCAGTACTACCGGGACTAGCGACGAGCAGTACTTC. Amino acids: CASSTTGTSDEQYF.